This TCR beta chain was sequenced for a study of T cell responses to AZD1222 COVID-19 vaccine. Study-wide background: The analysis combined second doses at about 4 or about 12 weeks.

Study results and caveats: At 160-218 and 743-854, vaccine-associated CD4 TCRs were dominant, and they spanned spike. The repertoires were collected only after the peak T cell response. Regions left unmutated in variants are reportedly the target of nearly half of spike-specific TCRs.

About this clone: The target antigen is unknown. A junction boundary mismatches the germline segment, possibly from a read error.

Clones were sequenced by immunoSEQ multiplex PCR, and TCRdb holds only the in-frame ones, with some missing. The profile covers approximately 190,000 clones, with approximately 91% appearing a single time and more than 0.75% taken by the ten largest. CDR1 and CDR2 (germline): MNHEY, SMNVEV (reference sequence). The CDR3 spans 14 residues. The TCR was taken from an adult in good health. The material sequenced was peripheral blood, taken on day 0 of AZD1222 vaccination. This chain uses TRBV27 with TRBJ1-2, with D maybe TRBD1 (6 bases). The CDR3 DNA follows: TGTGCCAGCAGTTTAAACAGGGCTAAGTATGGCTACACCTTC. As protein: CASSLNRAKYGYTF.